This TCR beta chain was retrieved from a study of cytomegalovirus exposure and HLA in healthy donors. The CDR3 is 14 residues long. Germline assignment: CDR1 SGHTA and CDR2 FQGTGA. The ends were cut back, 5 bases at V and 4 bases at J, with 12 bases in the middle. Note on this clone: Its cognate antigen is unknown.

The study ran its PCR with 60 Vbeta and 13 Jbeta primers. The method was immunoSEQ multiplex PCR; TCRdb's version includes in-frame clones alone and lacks a portion of them. The table shows roughly 120,000 clones, with about four fifths occurring only once. Notes on the study in general: Donor immune exposure was known only as CMV serostatus.

The clonotype comes from a male donor in good health and CMV-seropositive. The J gene is TRBJ2-1, the V gene TRBV7-3, with a possible D match to TRBD2 (5 bases). The sequencing sample was made of PBMCs. The CDR3 DNA reads as TGTGCCAGCAGCAAAAGGAGCGGTTACAATGAGCAGTTCTTC. It encodes CASSKRSGYNEQFF.